These 30 T cell receptor beta chains came from one sample sequenced in a study of cytomegalovirus exposure and HLA in healthy donors. Primers for the PCR totalled 60 Vbeta and 13 Jbeta. Using immunoSEQ multiplex PCR, the repertoire was profiled, and TCRdb retains in-frame clones only, with some absent. Here the sample spans about 300,000 clones, 80% to 90% being singletons. The material sequenced was PBMCs. Receptors originate from a man aged 35 to 55 in good health and CMV-seropositive.

This chain joins TRBV25-1 and TRBJ2-5; 9 positions agree with TRBD2. The DNA end is more similar to TRBJ2-7, so the J call may be wrong. The V gene's germline CDR1 is MGHDK and CDR2 SYGVNS. CDR3 length equals 14 residues. The CDR3 sequence is CASGGLAREGEQYF. As DNA, the CDR3 is TGTGCCAGCGGGGGACTAGCAAGGGAGGGCGAGCAGTACTTC.

A few counts support this clone. V and J are TRBV4-3 and TRBJ2-1; 8 bases align to TRBD1. CDR1 is LGHNA, CDR2 YSLEER, per germline. The CDR3 sequence is 16 residues long. The trim removed 2 bases at V and 5 bases at J, leaving 8 bases unmatched. DNA of the CDR3: TGCGCCAGCAGCCAACCTCGGACAGGGTTGGACAATGAGCAGTTCTTC. Its translation is CASSQPRTGLDNEQFF.

This sequence joins TRBV6-5 and TRBJ1-4, with TRBD1 matching over 11 bases. Per the germline V gene, CDR1 is MNHEY and CDR2 is SVGAGI. The junction had 4 bases not matched to a gene; V was cut back by 0 bases and J by 7 bases. This CDR3 spans 16 amino acids. The CDR3 here is CASSYSRTGGFEKLFF. The DNA for the CDR3 is TGTGCCAGCAGTTACTCGCGGACAGGGGGCTTTGAAAAACTGTTTTTT.

The chain employs TRBV15 and TRBJ2-5; D remains unclear. This CDR3 has 11 amino acids. Germline assignment: CDR1 LNHNV and CDR2 YYDKDF (reference sequence). Trimming left V 2 bases short and J 6 bases short, with 4 bases between. In nucleotides, the CDR3 is TGTGCCACCAGCAGACTTAAGACCCAGTACTTC. Its translation is CATSRLKTQYF.

This clone was picked up a small number of times. The CDR3 coding sequence is TGTGCCAGCAGCGACTCCAGGGGGCTAAGCTATGGCTACACCTTC. It is translated as CASSDSRGLSYGYTF. The J gene is TRBJ1-2, the V gene TRBV9; 8 bases match TRBD1. The CDR3 consists of 15 residues. Per germline, CDR1 SGDLS and CDR2 YYNGEE. The ends lost 3 bases at V and 4 bases at J; junction bases unmatched: 8.

The chain uses TRBV5-1 and TRBJ2-1; TRBD2 is a possible D gene (5 bases). The CDR3 has 14 amino acids. V was cut by 0 bases and J by 6 bases, with 10 bases left in between. In germline, CDR1 is SGHRS, CDR2 YFSETQ. The CDR3, as DNA: TGCGCCAGCAGCTTGGCCGGGCGGGTCAATGAGCAGTTCTTC. This encodes CASSLAGRVNEQFF. The full variable domain, with the rest looked up from reference TRBV5-1 and TRBJ2-1, is KAGVTQTPRYLIKTRGQQVTLSCSPISGHRSVSWYQQTPGQGLQFLFEYFSETQRNKGNFPGRFSGRQFSNSRSEMNVSTLELGDSALYLCASSLAGRVNEQFFGPGTRLTVL.

The chain is built from TRBV5-1 and TRBJ2-7; maybe TRBD1 (5 bases). Germline values: CDR1 SGHRS, CDR2 YFSETQ. CDR3 length: 13 amino acids. V was pared by 5 bases and J by 3 bases, with 12 bases between. The DNA for the CDR3 is TGCGCCAGCAGTTTTCCGCAGGGCTACGAGCAGTACTTC. It yields the protein CASSFPQGYEQYF.

Written as DNA, the CDR3 is TGTGCCAGCAGCTTAACAGGGGGTCGTCCCTACGAGCAGTACTTC. Protein sequence: CASSLTGGRPYEQYF. The chain uses TRBV7-3 and TRBJ2-7; D is perhaps TRBD1 (6 bases). CDR1 is SGHTA, CDR2 FQGTGA, per germline. The CDR3 covers 15 residues. The V end lost 0 bases, the J end lost 2 bases, and 11 bases lay between the germline ends. Filled out from reference TRBV7-3 and TRBJ2-7, the complete variable domain reads GAGVSQTPSNKVTEKGKYVELRCDPISGHTALYWYRQSLGQGPEFLIYFQGTGAADDSGLPNDRFFAVRPEGSVSTLKIQRTERGDSAVYLCASSLTGGRPYEQYFGPGTRLTVT.

The rearrangement links TRBV5-4 to TRBJ2-2, with TRBD2 matching over 9 bases. The germline CDR1 and CDR2 sequences are SGHNT and YYREEE (reference sequence). The CDR3 extends over 17 amino acids. After removal of 0 bases from V and 1 base from J, the junction contained 4 bases not matched to a gene. CDR3 region: CASSLGLAEKNTGELFF. Written as DNA, the CDR3 is TGTGCCAGCAGCTTGGGACTAGCGGAGAAGAACACCGGGGAGCTGTTTTTT.

This clone occurred once. The chain links TRBV27 to TRBJ2-3, with 7 bases aligning to TRBD2. The germline V gene has CDR1 MNHEY and CDR2 SMNVEV (reference sequence). The CDR3 has 15 amino acids. V dropped 1 base and J dropped 2; count of bases not matched to a gene: 3. The CDR3 DNA follows: TGTGCCAGCAGTTTATACGCGGGAGCCACAGATACGCAGTATTTT. Translation: CASSLYAGATDTQYF.

The chain carries TRBV27 and TRBJ1-5; no clear D. The germline V gene encodes CDR1 MNHEY and CDR2 SMNVEV (reference sequence). This CDR3 has 15 residues. V lost 3 bases and J 2 bases, leaving 11 bases between the germline ends. CDR3 in amino acids: CASSFSRVGNQPQHF. The CDR3 nucleotides read TGTGCCAGCAGTTTTTCCCGGGTGGGCAATCAGCCCCAGCATTTT.

The gene calls are TRBV18 and TRBJ2-1, with TRBD1 as a possible D gene (5 bases). V gave up 3 bases and J gave up 7 bases, with 25 bases separating them. This CDR3 has 18 residues. CDR1 KGHSH and CDR2 LQKENI come from the germline V gene. For the CDR3, the DNA is TGTGCCAGCTCACCTTTTCTGGCCAGGGTCGTGGGGCAAAATGAGCAGTTCTTC. This gives the protein CASSPFLARVVGQNEQFF.

This clone showed up just a few times. The V and J genes are TRBV7-9 and TRBJ2-1, with 12 positions matching TRBD2. The V gene's germline CDR1 is SEHNR and CDR2 FQNEAQ (reference sequence). The CDR3 is made up of 19 amino acids. Trimming took 2 bases from V and 2 from J; bases not matched to a gene: 10. CDR3 in DNA: TGTGCCAGCAGCTTATGGCTAGCGGGAGGGCCGATCACCTACAATGAGCAGTTCTTC. The encoded protein is CASSLWLAGGPITYNEQFF.

The rearrangement joins TRBV15 to TRBJ2-7, with 7 bases aligning to TRBD1. V trimming: 2 bases; J trimming: 2 bases; junction bases outside the gene matches: 6. Germline CDR1 is LNHNV and CDR2 is YYDKDF (reference sequence). The CDR3 consists of 15 residues. CDR3 DNA sequence: TGTGCCACCAGCAGACCCCCCCAGGGGGCCTACGAGCAGTACTTC. This codes for CATSRPPQGAYEQYF.

The J gene is TRBJ1-1, the V gene TRBV29-1; D gene ambiguous. Trimming stripped 7 bases from V and 0 bases from J, with 9 bases between. Germline loops: CDR1 SQVTM, CDR2 ANQGSEA. The CDR3 is made up of 12 amino acids. CDR3 coding DNA: TGCAGCGCGGGGAATATGAACACTGAAGCTTTCTTT. Its protein product is CSAGNMNTEAFF. The full variable domain, completed using reference TRBV29-1 and TRBJ1-1, is SAVISQKPSRDICQRGTSLTIQCQVDSQVTMMFWYRQQPGQSLTLIATANQGSEATYESGFVIDKFPISRPNLTFSTLTVSNMSPEDSSIYLCSAGNMNTEAFFGQGTRLTVV.

The chain couples TRBV27 to TRBJ2-2, with a possible D match to TRBD1 (6 bases). The CDR3 is made up of 13 amino acids. V lost 2 bases and J lost 9, with 10 bases in between. Germline V gene data show CDR1 as MNHEY and CDR2 as SMNVEV (reference sequence). CDR3 amino acids: CASSLTRGRELFF. The CDR3 DNA reads as TGTGCCAGCAGTTTAACCAGGGGAAGGGAGCTGTTTTTT.

The J gene is TRBJ2-3, the V gene TRBV27; D is unresolved. The germline V gene encodes CDR1 MNHEY and CDR2 SMNVEV (reference sequence). Trimming cost V 5 bases and J 0 bases, with 9 bases left between them. The CDR3 has 14 amino acids. CDR3 loop: CASSPRQSTDTQYF. DNA of the CDR3: TGTGCCAGCAGTCCCCGACAAAGCACAGATACGCAGTATTTT.

The V and J genes are TRBV11-2 and TRBJ2-1; TRBD2 aligns across 8 bases. Unmatched junction bases numbered 8, after V lost 2 bases and J lost 5 bases. The CDR3 runs 16 residues. Germline V gives CDR1 SGHAT, CDR2 FQNNGV. The DNA for the CDR3 is TGTGCCAGCAGCTTAAGAGGGACTAGGGGTAACAATGAGCAGTTCTTC. Residues: CASSLRGTRGNNEQFF. Complete variable domain (other parts from reference TRBV11-2 and TRBJ2-1): EAGVAQSPRYKIIEKRQSVAFWCNPISGHATLYWYQQILGQGPKLLIQFQNNGVVDDSQLPKDRFSAERLKGVDSTLKIQPAKLEDSAVYLCASSLRGTRGNNEQFFGPGTRLTVL.

The chain uses TRBV28 and TRBJ2-3; possible D gene TRBD2, 6 bases. The CDR3 is 17 residues long. The V end was cut by 5 bases, the J end by 2 bases, with 20 bases between. Germline V gene lookup returns CDR1 MDHEN and CDR2 SYDVKM. The CDR3 spells CASSPYRRREITDTQYF. The CDR3 DNA sequence: TGTGCCAGCAGTCCGTACCGTCGACGGGAGATCACAGATACGCAGTATTTT.

The CDR3 loop is CASSLGSGSLNEQFF. The CDR3 bases are TGTGCCAGCAGCTTAGGTAGCGGGAGCCTGAATGAGCAGTTCTTC. The V call is TRBV13, the J call TRBJ2-1; 9 bases fit TRBD2. V shed 0 bases and J 7 bases; nucleotides not matched to a gene: 4. Germline V gives CDR1 PRHDT, CDR2 FYEKMQ (reference sequence). This CDR3 comprises 15 residues.

The chain carries TRBV2 and TRBJ2-7; 10 nucleotides match TRBD1. Germline assignment: CDR1 SNHLY and CDR2 FYNNEI. Losses at the gene ends were 0 bases for V and 3 bases for J; bases not matched to a gene: 5. The CDR3 contains 16 residues. CDR3 nucleotide sequence: TGTGCCAGCAGTGAAGCTGGGACAGGGGTCGACTACGAGCAGTACTTC. Amino acids: CASSEAGTGVDYEQYF.

This clone was seen just once. The CDR3 is CASSLAVGLTDTQYF. The DNA for the CDR3 is TGTGCCAGCAGCTTAGCGGTGGGCCTCACAGATACGCAGTATTTT. J is TRBJ2-3 and V is TRBV7-9; D not resolved. CDR3 length: 15 residues. CDR1 is SEHNR, CDR2 FQNEAQ, per germline (reference sequence). The V end lost 0 bases, the J end lost 2 bases, and 9 bases lay between the germline ends.

The chain uses TRBV5-4 and TRBJ1-2; D not resolved. CDR3 size: 14 residues. Looked up from germline, CDR1 is SGHNT and CDR2 is YYREEE (reference sequence). V lost 0 bases, J lost 4 bases, and 10 bases lay in between. CDR3 DNA: TGTGCCAGCAGCTTGGCCGGACTGATCTATGGCTACACCTTC. It translates to CASSLAGLIYGYTF.

The chain combines TRBV19 with TRBJ2-1; 9 bases align to TRBD2. Germline CDR1 LNHDA, CDR2 SQIVND (reference sequence). V shed 3 bases and J 8 bases; nucleotides not matched to a gene: 11. There are 16 residues in the CDR3. CDR3 in amino acids: CASSIHSGSWMDEQFF. CDR3 DNA: TGTGCCAGTAGTATCCATAGCGGGAGCTGGATGGATGAGCAGTTCTTC.

The chain employs TRBV6-1 and TRBJ2-3, with D maybe TRBD1 (5 bases). V dropped 7 bases and J dropped 0 bases, with 11 bases sitting between them. The CDR3 is 14 residues long. Germline CDR1 is MNHNS and CDR2 is SASEGT. The CDR3 loop reads CASILQGSTDTQYF. The CDR3 DNA is TGTGCCAGCATTCTCCAGGGAAGCACAGATACGCAGTATTTT.

The V gene is TRBV7-6, the J gene TRBJ2-5, with 11 bases aligning to TRBD1. In germline, CDR1 is SGHVS, CDR2 FNYEAQ. V dropped 5 bases and J dropped 1; count of bases not matched to a gene: 6. This CDR3 has 16 residues. CDR3 DNA sequence: TGTGCCAGCAGCCCTTGGACAGGGGGCAGCCAAGAGACCCAGTACTTC. Translated, it gives CASSPWTGGSQETQYF.

V usage is TRBV18 and J usage is TRBJ2-5; D perhaps matches TRBD2 (6 bases). This CDR3 spans 16 amino acids. The germline gives CDR1 KGHSH, CDR2 LQKENI. V dropped 3 bases and J dropped 5 bases, with 19 bases sitting between them. CDR3: CASSPRPGRTSETQYF. In DNA, the CDR3 is TGTGCCAGCTCACCCCGGCCAGGGAGGACAAGTGAGACCCAGTACTTC. Full variable domain (outside the CDR3, taken from reference TRBV18 and TRBJ2-5): NAGVMQNPRHLVRRRGQEARLRCSPMKGHSHVYWYRQLPEEGLKFMVYLQKENIIDESGMPKERFSAEFPKEGPSILRIQQVVRGDSAAYFCASSPRPGRTSETQYFGPGTRLLVL.

This clone was observed a few times. The chain is built from TRBV28 and TRBJ1-1; D unresolved. The germline V and J ends were trimmed by 6 bases and 0 bases, with 8 bases remaining between them. Germline CDR1 and CDR2: MDHEN and SYDVKM. The CDR3 totals 13 residues. This chain's CDR3 is CASSAHMNTEAFF. CDR3 in DNA: TGTGCCAGCAGCGCCCACATGAACACTGAAGCTTTCTTT.

V is TRBV2 and J is TRBJ2-5; 9 bases are shared with TRBD1. V lost 7 bases and J lost 5; bases outside the gene matches: 8. The germline V gene encodes CDR1 SNHLY and CDR2 FYNNEI. The CDR3 covers 14 residues. For the CDR3, the DNA is TGTGCCAGCAAGTCTACAGGGGGCCCTGAGACCCAGTACTTC. Translated: CASKSTGGPETQYF.

V usage is TRBV4-1 and J usage is TRBJ2-1, with D perhaps TRBD1 (5 bases). CDR1 and CDR2 from the germline V gene are MGHRA and YSYEKL. This CDR3 comprises 16 residues. V lost 0 bases, J lost 7 bases, and 16 bases lay in between. CDR3 region: CASSQEGSAGWNEQFF. The CDR3 DNA follows: TGCGCCAGCAGCCAAGAGGGGTCGGCAGGGTGGAATGAGCAGTTCTTC.